This T cell receptor beta chain is from a study of T-cell memory formation after mild COVID-19. This clonotype turned up a few times. The antigen is unknown. Study results and limitations: A second wave expanding day 15 to 37 was CD4+-biased; contracting clones were balanced. The second-wave clones peaking on day 37 were not confirmed as SARS-CoV-2-specific.

The authors produced TCR alpha and TCR beta cDNA libraries with sample barcodes and UMIs by 5'RACE using constant-segment primers. TCRdb recomputed calls from the 5' RACE reads with MiXCR, one row per CDR3 protein. The sample includes about half a million distinct CDR3 sequences, 15% to 20% of them seen just once. V shed 5 bases, J shed 7 bases, and the junction held 4 bases outside the gene matches. Germline assignment: CDR1 DFQATT and CDR2 SNEGSKA (reference sequence). The CDR3 consists of 13 residues. Sequenced input: PBMCs or a T cell subset sorted from them (not recorded which). This chain links TRBV20-1 with TRBJ2-1; 11 bases line up with TRBD1. The clonotype was recovered from an adult woman who had mild COVID-19 (a few samples of this study predate the infection). Cell type and time point are not known. In nucleotides, the CDR3 is TGCAGTGCTGGGACAGGGGGTTGGAATGAGCAGTTCTTC. It specifies CSAGTGGWNEQFF.